The T cell receptor beta chain under discussion was sequenced for a study of T-cell memory formation after mild COVID-19. Study background: There were largely donor-specific TCR clusters. Study-level results: Clones that contracted clustered mainly in CM and EM if CD4+ and in EMRA if CD8+. Pre-infection memory harbored some responding clones, suggesting cross-reactive memory joined.

With respect to this clonotype: Antigen: not known.

5'RACE with constant-segment primers yielded barcoded, UMI-tagged TCR alpha and TCR beta cDNA libraries. Each CDR3 protein is one row after TCRdb ran MiXCR on the 5' RACE reads. The repertoire holds 150,000 to 200,000 distinct CDR3 sequences, with more than 12% as singletons. The germline CDR1 and CDR2 sequences are LGHDT and YNNKEL (reference sequence). The CDR3 is 12 amino acids. The V end lost 1 base, the J end lost 7 bases, and 4 bases lay between the germline ends. Sequencing was performed on PBMCs or a T cell subset sorted from them (not recorded which). The chain has TRBV3-1 and TRBJ1-4, with D uncertain. The TCR sequence derives from an adult woman who had mild COVID-19 (a few samples of this study predate the infection). Cell type and time point are not known. The CDR3 reads CASSQAGEKLFF. CDR3 in DNA: TGTGCCAGCAGCCAAGCGGGTGAAAAACTGTTTTTT.